This TCR beta chain was sequenced during a study of beta chain features in type 1 diabetes (dated 2018 in TCRdb). For context, the study as a whole: Mean age, gender distribution, total cell number and subset yield were not different between patients and healthy donors. Whereas all 30 or so donors provided naive and central memory subsets, regulatory and stem cell-like memory subsets were isolated from just 8 patients and about eight healthy donors. In the study, TCRB repertoires of sorted circulating CD4+ T cell subsets from recently diagnosed type 1 diabetes patients were compared with those of matched healthy donors. A total of about 100,000,000 sorted cells were examined across all samples, and RNA yield correlated strongly with the number of cells per subset.

The research as a whole found: PCR may preferentially amplify shorter templates, but because patient and control samples were amplified and corrected together, any resulting skew would affect both groups equally. Type 1 diabetes patients showed a moderate but significant shortening of TCRB CDR3 length in all four CD4+ subsets. The naive, central memory and regulatory TCRB repertoires appeared to resemble one another more closely among patients than among healthy donors. Because the HLA sub-analyses included only small numbers of individuals, any influence of HLA type on TCRB rearrangement was left unresolved. At VDJ recombination sites, patients with type 1 diabetes made fewer insertions and deleted more nucleotides, a pattern implying thymic rearrangement abnormalities. Because cDNA was sequenced instead of genomic DNA, highly expressing activated cells could be over-represented, though the groups showed no difference in activation or CD3 levels.

CDR1 and CDR2 are read off the germline V gene as SNHLY and FYNNEI. Trimming costs V 4 bases and J 4 bases, and their ends lie 10 bases apart. From the cysteine up to the phenylalanine, the CDR3 has a length of 13 residues. Only the CDR3 DNA is retained, 39 bases long and in frame from the first base. The entire amount of isolated RNA was reverse transcribed using the High Capacity cDNA Reverse Transcription Kit, so the sequenced TCRB transcripts were expressed ones. Naive, central memory and regulatory T cell samples underwent deep immunoSEQ sequencing, averaging around 4 million total reads per sample. After sorted cells were lysed in RLT buffer, RNA was extracted with DNase-treated RNeasy Micro or Mini kits, with the choice depending on cell number. Each cell subset was processed on its own to prevent cross-contamination, while patient and healthy donor samples were processed together. The immunoSEQ multiplex PCR was used to amplify TCRB sequences from cDNA, generating 87-bp fragments that spanned the CDR3 region. Sequencing of the amplicons was done on the Illumina HiSeq platform. The study's own analysis went as follows. Synthetic template baselines were used to correct PCR bias computationally, reads within Hamming distance 2 were collapsed together, and singletons that could not be merged were discarded. Reads were aligned against IMGT to assign V, D and J genes, CDR3 length and insertions or deletions at six rearrangement sites. Within each subset, clonotype counts were normalized to the number of sorted cells before true diversity and Gini coefficients were calculated with the tcR R package. Repertoire sharing was quantified using the overlap coefficient calculated on TCRB nucleotide sequences. TCRdb provides this immuneACCESS table in a form limited to in-frame rearrangements. Some clones are lacking; in checked studies, under half of them reflect an unresolved V gene, and why the rest are absent is not known. V and J calls and clone size follow that table, whereas D and trimming were derived from the DNA. The sample has around 160,000 clones on record, approximately 10% of them singletons. The top ten constitute about 0.7% of the sample.

This clone was seen a few times. It lacks a known antigen. No much larger clonotype is one base removed from it; base qualities were not supplied. From each donor, a single peripheral blood sample of about 100 mL on average was drawn into heparinised tubes. A BD FACSAria II was used to sort naive, central memory, regulatory and stem cell-like memory CD4+ T cells with a panel that included CD45RO, CCR7, CD25, CD127, CD95 and CD27. All sorted populations exceeded 98% purity. Right away, PBMCs were isolated by Lymphoprep density gradient centrifugation and were stained directly, with no culture step. So that batch effects would be minimized, each experiment stained and sorted samples in pairs, pairing one healthy donor with one patient.

The specimen sequenced was central memory CD4+ T cells from blood. Rearrangement joined TRBV2 to TRBJ1-1; the D gene is perhaps TRBD1, on 5 matching bases. The TCR sequence derives from a woman younger than 45 with type 1 diabetes. The nucleotide sequence reads as follows: TGTGCCAGCAGTGTTGTACAGGTCACTGAAGCTTTCTTT. Its translation reads: CASSVVQVTEAFF. Beyond the CDR3, the reference TRBV2 and TRBJ1-1 genes provide the residues; the full variable domain reads: EPEVTQTPSHQVTQMGQEVILRCVPISNHLYFYWYRQILGQKVEFLVSFYNNEISEKSEIFDDQFSVERPDGSNFTLKIRSTKLEDSAMYFCASSVVQVTEAFFGQGTRLTVV.